This T cell receptor beta chain emerged from a study of cytomegalovirus exposure and HLA in healthy donors. The overall study: Unique TCR beta sequences numbering some 120 million came from 150 million to 200 million T cells in an earlier analysis.

Turning to this clone: Its target is unknown.

The CDR3 has 14 amino acids. The germline V and J ends were trimmed by 7 bases and 0 bases, with 13 bases remaining between them. Per the germline V gene, CDR1 is SQVTM and CDR2 is ANQGSEA. The PCR contained 60 Vbeta and 13 Jbeta primers. Measured with immunoSEQ multiplex PCR; TCRdb has only the in-frame clones, and not every one. The sample holds 95,000 to 150,000 clones, 15% seen once. Study-level points and caveats: The study dropped some indistinguishable V segments, TRBV6-2 and TRBV6-3 among them. A later analysis reportedly found that, within productive TCRs, an Asian-associated ancestry cluster had fewer N-insertions than the mean observed across the approximately 690 donors. A previous analysis found most TCR beta V segments productive roughly 87% or roughly 30% of the time.

The material sequenced was PBMCs. The TCR was taken from a woman younger than 30 in good health and CMV-seronegative. This rearrangement joins TRBV29-1 to TRBJ2-1, with D unclear. The CDR3 DNA reads as TGCAGCGCCCTCCCGGAGAGCTCCTACAATGAGCAGTTCTTC. Its protein is CSALPESSYNEQFF.